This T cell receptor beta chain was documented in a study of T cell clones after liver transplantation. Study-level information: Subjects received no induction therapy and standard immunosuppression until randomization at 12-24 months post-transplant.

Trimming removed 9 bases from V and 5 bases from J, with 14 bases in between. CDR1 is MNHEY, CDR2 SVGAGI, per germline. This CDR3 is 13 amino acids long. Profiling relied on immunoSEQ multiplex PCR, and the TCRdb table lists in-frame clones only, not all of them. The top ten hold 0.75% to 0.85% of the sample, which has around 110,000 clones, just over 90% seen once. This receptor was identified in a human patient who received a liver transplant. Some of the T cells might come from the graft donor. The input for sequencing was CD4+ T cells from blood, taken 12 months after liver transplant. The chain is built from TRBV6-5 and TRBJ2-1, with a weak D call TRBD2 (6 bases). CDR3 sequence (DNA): TGTGCCAGTCCTAGCGATCTCAACAATGAGCAGTTCTTC. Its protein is CASPSDLNNEQFF.